This T cell receptor (beta chain) originates from a study of shared clonotypes between healthy human individuals. Whole-study findings and limits: The study sampled only blood, and tissue repertoires likely differ.

Assay: immunoSEQ multiplex PCR; the TCRdb copy retains only in-frame clones and omits some. This sample has roughly 1 million clones; approximately 76% occur once, and the top ten carry 1.4% to 1.5%. With regard to this clone: The antigen is not known.

The CDR3 is made up of 15 amino acids. V lost 3 bases to trimming and J lost 5 bases; unmatched junction nucleotides: 5. Germline-derived CDR1 and CDR2 are SGHDT and YYEEEE. This TCR was recovered from a man between 18 and 35 years old in good health. Material: memory CD4+ T cells sorted from blood. Subset specified: CD45RA-negative fraction. The rearrangement joins TRBV5-6 to TRBJ1-3; 10 nucleotides match TRBD1. The CDR3 DNA follows: TGTGCCAGCAGCTCGACAGGGGGCGGGAGAAACACCATATATTTT. This codes for CASSSTGGGRNTIYF.